The rows below give T cell receptor beta chains drawn from one sample of a study of T cell clones after liver transplantation. Assay used: immunoSEQ multiplex PCR; TCRdb lists only in-frame clones, some missing. The table lists around 13,000 clones, roughly 70% of them singletons. Source: CD8+ T cells from blood, taken at the 22-month timepoint. These receptors all stem from a human patient who received a liver transplant. The T cells may partly be graft donor cells. CDR3s include the opening cysteine and the closing phenylalanine or tryptophan. A D gene is named only where the DNA matches it firmly. Expanded clones get a size class; other rows say once, few or many, or leave the size out.

j_call: TRBJ1-5
d_call: -
v_call: TRBV5-3
clone_size: few
cdr3_aa: CARSLNMWPQPQHF
cdr3_nt: TGTGCCAGAAGCTTAAACATGTGGCCTCAGCCCCAGCATTTT

j_call: TRBJ2-1
d_call: -
v_call: TRBV6-5
clone_size: few
cdr3_aa: CATDSPKNNEQFF
cdr3_nt: TGTGCCACAGACAGTCCGAAGAACAATGAGCAGTTCTTC

j_call: TRBJ1-6
d_call: TRBD1
v_call: TRBV27
clone_size: once
cdr3_aa: CASSRATGGDNSPLHF
cdr3_nt: TGTGCCAGCAGTCGAGCGACAGGGGGAGATAATTCACCCCTCCACTTT

j_call: TRBJ2-7
d_call: -
v_call: TRBV4-1
clone_size: -
cdr3_aa: CASSQGTGITYEQYF
cdr3_nt: TGCGCCAGCAGCCAAGGAACGGGAATCACCTACGAGCAGTACTTC

j_call: TRBJ2-3
d_call: -
v_call: TRBV27
clone_size: -
cdr3_aa: CASSSQPGIGTDTQYF
cdr3_nt: TGTGCCAGCAGTTCCCAACCAGGGATAGGCACAGATACGCAGTATTTT

j_call: TRBJ2-1
d_call: TRBD2
v_call: TRBV7-3
clone_size: -
cdr3_aa: CASSPGTSGYNEQFF
cdr3_nt: TGTGCCAGCAGCCCCGGGACTAGCGGTTACAATGAGCAGTTCTTC

j_call: TRBJ2-3
d_call: -
v_call: TRBV7-9
clone_size: -
cdr3_aa: CASSPTSLGNTQYF
cdr3_nt: TGTGCCAGCAGCCCGACTTCCCTAGGGAATACGCAGTATTTT

j_call: TRBJ2-7
d_call: -
v_call: TRBV2
clone_size: -
cdr3_aa: CASSEGGAAYEQYF
cdr3_nt: TGTGCCAGCAGTGAAGGAGGGGCCGCCTACGAGCAGTACTTC

j_call: TRBJ2-3
d_call: -
v_call: TRBV18
clone_size: -
cdr3_aa: CASSRPLTWEDTQYF
cdr3_nt: TGTGCCAGCTCACGACCTCTGACGTGGGAAGATACGCAGTATTTT

j_call: TRBJ2-5
d_call: -
v_call: TRBV7-3
clone_size: -
cdr3_aa: CASTSLGEGTQYF
cdr3_nt: TGTGCCAGCACCTCACTGGGGGAAGGGACCCAGTACTTC

j_call: TRBJ2-5
d_call: -
v_call: TRBV7-9
clone_size: once
cdr3_aa: CASSLEGGEGETQYF
cdr3_nt: TGTGCCAGCAGCTTAGAGGGGGGCGAGGGGGAGACCCAGTACTTC

j_call: TRBJ2-1
d_call: -
v_call: TRBV9
clone_size: -
cdr3_aa: CASSTGNEQFF
cdr3_nt: TGTGCCAGCAGTACCGGGAATGAGCAGTTCTTC

j_call: TRBJ2-1
d_call: -
v_call: TRBV9
clone_size: -
cdr3_aa: CASSVGAEQFF
cdr3_nt: TGTGCCAGCAGCGTAGGTGCCGAGCAGTTCTTC

j_call: TRBJ2-1
d_call: TRBD2
v_call: TRBV4-3
clone_size: -
cdr3_aa: CASGSRASGHNEQFF
cdr3_nt: TGCGCCAGCGGGTCGAGGGCTAGCGGCCACAATGAGCAGTTCTTC

j_call: TRBJ2-5
d_call: -
v_call: TRBV6-5
clone_size: -
cdr3_aa: CASSYLGRGETQYF
cdr3_nt: TGTGCCAGCAGTTACTTAGGCAGGGGAGAGACCCAGTACTTC

j_call: TRBJ1-6
d_call: TRBD1
v_call: TRBV4-3
clone_size: -
cdr3_aa: CASSPVRQGASPLHF
cdr3_nt: TGCGCCAGCAGCCCAGTTAGACAGGGGGCTTCACCCCTCCACTTT

j_call: TRBJ1-6
d_call: -
v_call: TRBV9
clone_size: -
cdr3_aa: CASSVGSPGRGSPLHF
cdr3_nt: TGTGCCAGCAGCGTAGGCTCCCCAGGGCGCGGTTCACCCCTCCACTTT

j_call: TRBJ2-1
d_call: TRBD2
v_call: TRBV19
clone_size: -
cdr3_aa: CASSMWREKVEQFF
cdr3_nt: TGTGCCAGTAGTATGTGGCGGGAGAAGGTTGAGCAGTTCTTC

j_call: TRBJ2-1
d_call: -
v_call: TRBV5-4
clone_size: few
cdr3_aa: CASSPGVAAGEQFF
cdr3_nt: TGTGCCAGCAGCCCCGGGGTAGCGGCAGGGGAGCAGTTCTTC

j_call: TRBJ2-7
d_call: -
v_call: TRBV2
clone_size: medium-sized
cdr3_aa: CASSERGTYEQYF
cdr3_nt: TGTGCCAGCAGTGAACGTGGCACCTACGAGCAGTACTTC

j_call: TRBJ1-2
d_call: -
v_call: TRBV7-9
clone_size: -
cdr3_aa: CASSLERAGYTF
cdr3_nt: TGTGCCAGCAGCCTTGAGAGGGCTGGCTACACCTTC

j_call: TRBJ2-4
d_call: -
v_call: TRBV9
clone_size: -
cdr3_aa: CASSDRDTGNIQYF
cdr3_nt: TGTGCCAGCAGCGACCGGGACACGGGAAACATTCAGTACTTC

j_call: TRBJ1-1
d_call: -
v_call: TRBV6-5
clone_size: -
cdr3_aa: CASNPQGRVRTEAFF
cdr3_nt: TGTGCCAGCAACCCACAGGGACGAGTAAGGACTGAAGCTTTCTTT

j_call: TRBJ2-1
d_call: TRBD2
v_call: TRBV4-3
clone_size: once
cdr3_aa: CASSQDWPGGGEVYNEQFF
cdr3_nt: TGCGCCAGCAGCCAAGACTGGCCGGGGGGGGGAGAGGTCTACAATGAGCAGTTCTTC

j_call: TRBJ1-3
d_call: -
v_call: TRBV6-5
clone_size: once
cdr3_aa: CASSYSSGGGNTIYF
cdr3_nt: TGTGCCAGCAGTTACTCGTCGGGAGGGGGAAACACCATATATTTT

j_call: TRBJ1-1
d_call: TRBD1
v_call: TRBV7-9
clone_size: many
cdr3_aa: CASSLAVQGVSEAFF
cdr3_nt: TGTGCCAGCAGCTTAGCCGTACAGGGGGTGTCTGAAGCTTTCTTT

j_call: TRBJ2-1
d_call: -
v_call: TRBV11-3
clone_size: -
cdr3_aa: CASSLKGDNEQFF
cdr3_nt: TGTGCCAGCAGCTTGAAGGGGGACAATGAGCAGTTCTTC

j_call: TRBJ2-5
d_call: TRBD2
v_call: TRBV7-6
clone_size: -
cdr3_aa: CASSSRTSGREETQYF
cdr3_nt: TGTGCCAGCAGCTCCCGGACTAGCGGGAGGGAAGAGACCCAGTACTTC

j_call: TRBJ2-7
d_call: -
v_call: TRBV28
clone_size: -
cdr3_aa: CASSFIGRGFYPYEQYF
cdr3_nt: TGTGCCAGCAGTTTTATTGGTCGGGGATTTTATCCCTACGAGCAGTACTTC

j_call: TRBJ1-1
d_call: -
v_call: TRBV9
clone_size: -
cdr3_aa: CASSVGDSSRAFF
cdr3_nt: TGTGCCAGCAGCGTAGGGGACTCATCGAGAGCTTTCTTT

j_call: TRBJ1-2
d_call: TRBD1
v_call: TRBV7-7
clone_size: once
cdr3_aa: CASSLVQGANRYGYTF
cdr3_nt: TGTGCCAGCAGCTTAGTTCAGGGGGCAAATAGGTATGGCTACACCTTC

j_call: TRBJ2-3
d_call: TRBD2
v_call: TRBV9
clone_size: once
cdr3_aa: CASSQDLAGDTDTQYF
cdr3_nt: TGTGCCAGCAGTCAAGATCTAGCGGGGGACACAGATACGCAGTATTTT

j_call: TRBJ2-1
d_call: -
v_call: TRBV4-3
clone_size: -
cdr3_aa: CAPALENEQFF
cdr3_nt: TGCGCGCCAGCTCTCGAAAATGAGCAGTTCTTC

j_call: TRBJ1-1
d_call: -
v_call: TRBV6-5
clone_size: -
cdr3_aa: CASSSGGLNTEAFF
cdr3_nt: TGTGCCAGCAGTTCCGGGGGTTTGAACACTGAAGCTTTCTTT

j_call: TRBJ1-1
d_call: -
v_call: TRBV27
clone_size: -
cdr3_aa: CASSRGSTEAFF
cdr3_nt: TGTGCCAGCAGTAGGGGGAGCACTGAAGCTTTCTTT

j_call: TRBJ2-7
d_call: -
v_call: TRBV29-1
clone_size: -
cdr3_aa: CSVEGGTALGQYF
cdr3_nt: TGCAGCGTTGAAGGCGGGACAGCGCTCGGGCAGTACTTC

j_call: TRBJ1-5
d_call: -
v_call: TRBV5-6
clone_size: -
cdr3_aa: CASSLGGLGNQPQHF
cdr3_nt: TGTGCCAGCAGCCTTGGGGGTTTGGGCAATCAGCCCCAGCATTTT

j_call: TRBJ1-3
d_call: -
v_call: TRBV21-1
clone_size: once
cdr3_aa: CASSNRDIVFSGNTIYF
cdr3_nt: TGTGCCAGCAGCAACCGGGACATAGTGTTTTCTGGAAACACCATATATTTT

j_call: TRBJ2-5
d_call: -
v_call: TRBV7-9
clone_size: once
cdr3_aa: CASTPSSVGAQYF
cdr3_nt: TGTGCCAGCACCCCCTCGAGTGTCGGGGCCCAGTACTTC

j_call: TRBJ2-7
d_call: -
v_call: TRBV15
clone_size: -
cdr3_aa: CATSRGRPYEQYF
cdr3_nt: TGTGCCACCAGCAGGGGACGGCCCTACGAGCAGTACTTC

j_call: TRBJ1-1
d_call: TRBD1
v_call: TRBV6-6
clone_size: once
cdr3_aa: CASSDTGGAFF
cdr3_nt: TGTGCCAGCAGTGACACAGGGGGAGCTTTCTTT